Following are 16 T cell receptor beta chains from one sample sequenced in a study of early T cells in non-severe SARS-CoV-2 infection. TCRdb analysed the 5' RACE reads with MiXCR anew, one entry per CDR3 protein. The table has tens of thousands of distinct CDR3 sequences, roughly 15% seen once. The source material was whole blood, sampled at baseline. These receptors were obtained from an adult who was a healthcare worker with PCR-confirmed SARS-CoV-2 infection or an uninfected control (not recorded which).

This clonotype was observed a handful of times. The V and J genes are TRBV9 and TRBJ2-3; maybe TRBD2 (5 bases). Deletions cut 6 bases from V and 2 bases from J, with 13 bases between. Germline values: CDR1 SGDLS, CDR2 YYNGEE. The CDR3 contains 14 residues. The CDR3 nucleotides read TGTGCCAGCACCTCGACGGACTTCACAGATACGCAGTATTTT. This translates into CASTSTDFTDTQYF.

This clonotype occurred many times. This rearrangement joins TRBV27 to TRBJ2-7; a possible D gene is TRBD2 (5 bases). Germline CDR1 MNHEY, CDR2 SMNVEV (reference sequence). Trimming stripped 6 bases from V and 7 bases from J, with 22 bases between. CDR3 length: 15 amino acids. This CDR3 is CASSLRGSTSKEQYF. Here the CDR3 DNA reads TGTGCCAGCAGCCTACGGGGTAGCACCTCTAAAGAGCAGTACTTC.

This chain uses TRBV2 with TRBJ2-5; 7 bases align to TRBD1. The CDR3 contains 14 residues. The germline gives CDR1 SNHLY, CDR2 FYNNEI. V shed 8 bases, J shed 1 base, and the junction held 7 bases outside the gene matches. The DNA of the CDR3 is TGTGCCAGCCTGGCCGGGACAGCCCAAGAGACCCAGTACTTC. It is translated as CASLAGTAQETQYF.

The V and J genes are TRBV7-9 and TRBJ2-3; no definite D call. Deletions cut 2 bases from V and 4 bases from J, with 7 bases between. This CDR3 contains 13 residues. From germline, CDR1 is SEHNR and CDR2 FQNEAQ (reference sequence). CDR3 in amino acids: CASSLTRADTQYF. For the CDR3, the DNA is TGTGCCAGCAGCTTAACCCGGGCAGATACGCAGTATTTT.

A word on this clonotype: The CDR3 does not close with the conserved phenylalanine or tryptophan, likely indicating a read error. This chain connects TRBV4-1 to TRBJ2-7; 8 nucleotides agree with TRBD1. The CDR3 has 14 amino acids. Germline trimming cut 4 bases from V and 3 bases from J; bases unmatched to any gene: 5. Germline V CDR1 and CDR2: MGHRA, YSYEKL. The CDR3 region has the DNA TGCGCCAGCAGCCCCGGACAGGGTGGCTACGAGCAGTACTAC. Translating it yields CASSPGQGGYEQYY.

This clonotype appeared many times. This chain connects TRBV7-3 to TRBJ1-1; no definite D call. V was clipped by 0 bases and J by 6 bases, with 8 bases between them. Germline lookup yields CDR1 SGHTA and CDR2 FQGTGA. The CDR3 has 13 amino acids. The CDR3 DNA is TGTGCCAGCAGCTTAACCTCAGCCCCTGAAGCTTTCTTT. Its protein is CASSLTSAPEAFF.

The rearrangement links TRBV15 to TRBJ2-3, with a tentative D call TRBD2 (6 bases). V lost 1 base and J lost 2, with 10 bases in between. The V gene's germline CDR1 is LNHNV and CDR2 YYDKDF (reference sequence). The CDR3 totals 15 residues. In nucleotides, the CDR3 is TGTGCCACCAGCAGAGCAAGCGGGTACACAGATACGCAGTATTTT. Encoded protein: CATSRASGYTDTQYF.

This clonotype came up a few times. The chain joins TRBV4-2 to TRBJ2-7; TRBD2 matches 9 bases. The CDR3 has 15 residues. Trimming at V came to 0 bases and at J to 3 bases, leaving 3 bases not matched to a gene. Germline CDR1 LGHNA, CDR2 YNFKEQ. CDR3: CASSQELRGGYEQYF. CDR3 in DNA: TGTGCCAGCAGCCAAGAACTGCGGGGGGGCTACGAGCAGTACTTC.

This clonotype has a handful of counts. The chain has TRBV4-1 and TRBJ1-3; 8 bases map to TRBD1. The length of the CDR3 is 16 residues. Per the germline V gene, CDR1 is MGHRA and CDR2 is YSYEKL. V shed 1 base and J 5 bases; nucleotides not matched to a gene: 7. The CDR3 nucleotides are TGCGCCAGCAGCCAAGCGACAGGGGCTACCAGAAACACCATATATTTT. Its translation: CASSQATGATRNTIYF.

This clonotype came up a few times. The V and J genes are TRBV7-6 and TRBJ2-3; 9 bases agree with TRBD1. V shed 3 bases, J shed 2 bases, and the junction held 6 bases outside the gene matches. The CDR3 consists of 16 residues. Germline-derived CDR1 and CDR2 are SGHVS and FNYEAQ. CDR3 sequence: CASSFRDREYTDTQYF. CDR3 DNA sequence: TGTGCCAGCAGCTTCCGGGACAGGGAATACACAGATACGCAGTATTTT.

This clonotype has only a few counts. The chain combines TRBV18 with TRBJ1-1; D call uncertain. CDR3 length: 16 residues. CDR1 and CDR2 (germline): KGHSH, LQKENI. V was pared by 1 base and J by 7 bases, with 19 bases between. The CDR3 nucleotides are TGTGCCAGCTCACCACAAATGAGCGGACTTGAGGTTGAAGCTTTCTTT. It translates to CASSPQMSGLEVEAFF.

CDR3 in DNA: TGTGCCTGGAGTGTCGGAGGGGAGCAAGAGACCCAGTACTTC. Encoded protein: CAWSVGGEQETQYF. The V gene is TRBV30, the J gene TRBJ2-5, with D possibly matching TRBD2 (6 bases). This CDR3 is 14 amino acids long. Germline-derived CDR1 and CDR2 are GTSNPN and SVGIG (reference sequence). Trimming shortened V by 0 bases and J by 2 bases, and 10 bases separated the two germline ends.

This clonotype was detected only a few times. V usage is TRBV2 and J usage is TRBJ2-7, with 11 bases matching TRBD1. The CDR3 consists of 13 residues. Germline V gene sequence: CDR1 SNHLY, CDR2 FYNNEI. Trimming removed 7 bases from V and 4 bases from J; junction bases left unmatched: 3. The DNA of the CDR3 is TGTGCCAGCAACGGACAGGGGGCTTACGAGCAGTACTTC. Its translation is CASNGQGAYEQYF.

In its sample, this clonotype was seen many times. In nucleotides, the CDR3 is TGTGCCAGCAGTTCCGGGACTAGACTTCAAGAGACCCAGTACTTC. Translated, it gives CASSSGTRLQETQYF. The V call is TRBV11-1, the J call TRBJ2-5, with 8 positions matching TRBD2. Trimming took 6 bases from V and 2 from J; bases not matched to a gene: 8. Germline V CDR1 and CDR2: SGHAT, FQDESV (reference sequence). CDR3 length equals 15 residues. The complete variable domain, with remaining parts taken from reference TRBV11-1 and TRBJ2-5, reads EAEVAQSPRYKITEKSQAVAFWCDPISGHATLYWYRQILGQGPELLVQFQDESVVDDSQLPKDRFSAERLKGVDSTLKIQPAELGDSAMYLCASSSGTRLQETQYFGPGTRLLVL.

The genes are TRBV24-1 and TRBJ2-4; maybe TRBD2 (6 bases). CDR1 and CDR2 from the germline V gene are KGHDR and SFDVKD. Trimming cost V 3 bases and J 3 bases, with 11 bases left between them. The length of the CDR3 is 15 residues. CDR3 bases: TGTGCCACCAGTGATAGCGGGTTAGTCAAAAACATTCAGTACTTC. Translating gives CATSDSGLVKNIQYF.

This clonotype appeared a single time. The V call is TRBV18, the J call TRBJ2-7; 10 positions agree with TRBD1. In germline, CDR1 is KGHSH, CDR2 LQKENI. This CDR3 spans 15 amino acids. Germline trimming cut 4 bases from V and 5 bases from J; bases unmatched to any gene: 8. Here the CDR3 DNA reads TGTGCCAGCTCACTGACGGGACAGGGGACCAACGAGCAGTACTTC. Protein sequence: CASSLTGQGTNEQYF. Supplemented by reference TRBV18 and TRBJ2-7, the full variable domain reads NAGVMQNPRHLVRRRGQEARLRCSPMKGHSHVYWYRQLPEEGLKFMVYLQKENIIDESGMPKERFSAEFPKEGPSILRIQQVVRGDSAAYFCASSLTGQGTNEQYFGPGTRLTVT.